The 28 T cell receptor beta chains presented below share a single source sample, sequenced in a study of patients and donors after allogeneic stem cell transplantation. TCRdb recomputed calls from the RT-PCR reads with MiXCR, one row per CDR3 protein. Among approximately 150,000 distinct CDR3 sequences, 20% to 25% were seen once, and the ten largest hold roughly 26%. The specimen sequenced was blood, either unsorted or a sorted T cell fraction (not recorded which). The receptors were sampled from a human donor who was either an allogeneic HSCT recipient or a stem cell or donor lymphocyte infusion donor (not recorded which). It is not recorded whose cells these are; they may come from a transplant donor.

This clonotype was counted between two and nine times. The genes are TRBV7-9 and TRBJ1-5; D not resolved. Germline values: CDR1 SEHNR, CDR2 FQNEAQ (reference sequence). The CDR3 has 13 amino acids. V was cut by 4 bases and J by 3 bases, with 7 bases left in between. The chain's CDR3 is CASSSPNNQPQHF. CDR3 DNA sequence: TGTGCCAGCAGCTCCCCCAACAATCAGCCCCAGCATTTT. Variable domain in full (rest from reference TRBV7-9 and TRBJ1-5): DTGVSQNPRHKITKRGQNVTFRCDPISEHNRLYWYRQTLGQGPEFLTYFQNEAQLEKSRLLSDRFSAERPKGSFSTLEIQRTEQGDSAMYLCASSSPNNQPQHFGDGTRLSIL.

V gene TRBV6-5 combines with J gene TRBJ1-2; D might be TRBD1 (6 bases). CDR3 length: 14 residues. Germline V gene data show CDR1 as MNHEY and CDR2 as SVGAGI. The germline V and J ends were trimmed by 6 bases and 5 bases, with 16 bases remaining between them. Here the CDR3 DNA reads TGTGCCAGCAGCACAAGACAGGTTACTTATGGCTACACCTTC. As protein: CASSTRQVTYGYTF.

The chain has TRBV15 and TRBJ1-6, with D possibly matching TRBD1 (6 bases). The germline CDR1 and CDR2 sequences are LNHNV and YYDKDF (reference sequence). The CDR3 contains 14 residues. Trimming shortened V by 2 bases and J by 5 bases, and 7 bases separated the two germline ends. The CDR3 reads CATSRRTDNSPLHF. The CDR3 DNA reads as TGTGCCACCAGCAGAAGGACAGATAATTCACCCCTCCACTTT.

The CDR3 bases are TGTGCCAGCACCCCAGGGTTTGGGCCCCAGCATTTT. Protein: CASTPGFGPQHF. This sequence joins TRBV12-3 or TRBV12-4 and TRBJ1-5, with D maybe TRBD1 (5 bases). V dropped 7 bases and J dropped 9 bases, with 13 bases sitting between them. The CDR3 totals 12 residues.

V usage is TRBV30 and J usage is TRBJ2-3; 11 bases map to TRBD2. Germline lookup yields CDR1 GTSNPN and CDR2 SVGIG (reference sequence). The CDR3 extends over 16 amino acids. V lost 0 bases to trimming and J lost 2 bases; unmatched junction nucleotides: 4. The CDR3 reads CAWSVLAGEPTDTQYF. The CDR3 DNA reads TGTGCCTGGAGTGTACTAGCGGGGGAACCCACAGATACGCAGTATTTT.

The chain links TRBV6-2 or TRBV6-3 to TRBJ1-2; 9 nucleotides line up with TRBD1. Trimming took 7 bases from V and 6 from J; bases not matched to a gene: 15. Germline lookup yields CDR1 MNHEY and CDR2 SVGEGT. The CDR3 has 16 residues. The DNA of the CDR3 is TGTGCCAGCACCGTACCGGGACAGGGCATAAGACATGGCTACACCTTC. It yields the protein CASTVPGQGIRHGYTF.

This clonotype was found a few times. The chain employs TRBV28 and TRBJ2-7; D might be TRBD1 (6 bases). Trimming cost V 10 bases and J 4 bases, with 14 bases left between them. Per germline, CDR1 MDHEN and CDR2 SYDVKM. CDR3 length: 12 residues. The chain's CDR3 is CATAGDSYEQYF. As DNA, the CDR3 is TGTGCCACCGCAGGGGATTCTTACGAGCAGTACTTC.

This clonotype occurred a few times. The chain has TRBV7-2 and TRBJ1-5, with a weak D call TRBD1 (6 bases). The V and J ends lost 6 bases and 6 bases respectively, with 12 bases between them. The CDR3 spans 13 residues. Germline V gene lookup returns CDR1 SGHTA and CDR2 FQGNSA. The CDR3 bases are TGTGCCAGCAGTAACGAGGGGGTTCAGCCCCAGCATTTT. It encodes CASSNEGVQPQHF.

The V and J genes are TRBV20-1 and TRBJ2-3; 8 bases agree with TRBD2. CDR1 and CDR2 from the germline V gene are DFQATT and SNEGSKA (reference sequence). CDR3 length: 13 residues. V was clipped by 1 base and J by 7 bases; unmatched bases: 4. CDR3 in DNA: TGCAGTGCTAGAGCTACTAGCGGAAATACGCAGTATTTT. Translating gives CSARATSGNTQYF.

This clonotype occurred once. The chain uses TRBV12-3 or TRBV12-4 and TRBJ2-5; 10 nucleotides agree with TRBD1. The V and J ends lost 5 bases and 2 bases, in that order; junction bases with no gene match: 2. The CDR3 spans 14 residues. The CDR3 protein is CASSGQGGQETQYF. The CDR3 DNA reads as TGTGCCAGCAGTGGACAGGGGGGACAAGAGACCCAGTACTTC.

This clonotype has just a few counts. CDR3 loop: CASSLSPGGKSGELFF. The CDR3 DNA reads TGTGCCAGCAGCTTATCTCCGGGTGGAAAATCCGGGGAGCTGTTTTTT. The V gene is TRBV7-9, the J gene TRBJ2-2; D ambiguous. The CDR3 loop spans 16 amino acids. V lost 2 bases and J 6 bases, leaving 16 bases between the germline ends. CDR1 SEHNR and CDR2 FQNEAQ come from the germline V gene (reference sequence). Variable domain in full (rest from reference TRBV7-9 and TRBJ2-2): DTGVSQNPRHKITKRGQNVTFRCDPISEHNRLYWYRQTLGQGPEFLTYFQNEAQLEKSRLLSDRFSAERPKGSFSTLEIQRTEQGDSAMYLCASSLSPGGKSGELFFGEGSRLTVL.

This clonotype was counted many times. V gene TRBV20-1 combines with J gene TRBJ1-1; 8 nucleotides agree with TRBD1. The CDR3 runs to 14 residues. CDR1 is DFQATT and CDR2 is SNEGSKA in the germline V gene (reference sequence). Unmatched junction bases numbered 7, after V lost 7 bases and J lost 0 bases. This CDR3 reads CSVDRGFLNTEAFF. The CDR3 DNA reads as TGCAGTGTAGACAGGGGATTTTTGAACACTGAAGCTTTCTTT.

The V gene is TRBV6-6, the J gene TRBJ2-7; 8 bases align to TRBD2. V gave up 5 bases and J gave up 0 bases; unmatched junction bases: 15. The CDR3 extends over 18 amino acids. CDR1 is MNHNY and CDR2 is SVGAGI in the germline V gene (reference sequence). In DNA, the CDR3 is TGTGCCAGCAGTCCCTCGGGCCTCGCGGGGGGCATCTCCTACGAGCAGTACTTC. It encodes CASSPSGLAGGISYEQYF.

This clonotype was seen a few times. The J gene is TRBJ2-1, the V gene TRBV20-1, with a weak D call TRBD1 (6 bases). Trimming cost V 0 bases and J 8 bases, with 17 bases left between them. The CDR3 loop spans 15 amino acids. Germline-derived CDR1 and CDR2 are DFQATT and SNEGSKA (reference sequence). The CDR3 here is CSARDLTGLGHEQFF. The DNA for the CDR3 is TGCAGTGCTAGAGATTTAACAGGGTTGGGTCATGAGCAGTTCTTC.

The chain combines TRBV20-1 with TRBJ2-7, with D unclear. The CDR3 has 13 amino acids. The V and J ends lost 1 base and 1 base respectively, with 8 bases between them. Germline CDR1 is DFQATT and CDR2 is SNEGSKA (reference sequence). For the CDR3, the DNA is TGCAGTGCTAGAGTTGAACCATCCTACGAGCAGTACTTC. Translation gives CSARVEPSYEQYF.

The rearrangement joins TRBV20-1 to TRBJ2-5; 7 bases align to TRBD1. V lost 3 bases and J lost 0; bases outside the gene matches: 1. This CDR3 comprises 13 residues. CDR1 is DFQATT and CDR2 is SNEGSKA in the germline V gene (reference sequence). CDR3 nucleotide sequence: TGCAGTGCTAGCGGACAGGACCAAGAGACCCAGTACTTC. Amino acids: CSASGQDQETQYF.

The chain uses TRBV18 and TRBJ2-2, with D tentatively TRBD2 (5 bases). Germline V gene sequence: CDR1 KGHSH, CDR2 LQKENI. Trimming removed 0 bases from V and 5 bases from J, with 7 bases in between. The CDR3 spans 14 residues. The CDR3, as DNA: TGTGCCAGCTCACCACCGGAGGTAACCGGGGAGCTGTTTTTT. Protein: CASSPPEVTGELFF.

This clonotype was seen a handful of times. CDR3 nucleotide sequence: TGCGCCAGCAGCTTAGGGGGCGATTCCACTGAAGCTTTCTTT. Its protein product is CASSLGGDSTEAFF. The gene calls are TRBV5-1 and TRBJ1-1, with 7 bases matching TRBD1. V was clipped by 2 bases and J by 4 bases; unmatched bases: 5. The CDR3 runs to 14 residues. Germline CDR1 and CDR2: SGHRS and YFSETQ. The whole variable domain, remainder taken from reference TRBV5-1 and TRBJ1-1, is KAGVTQTPRYLIKTRGQQVTLSCSPISGHRSVSWYQQTPGQGLQFLFEYFSETQRNKGNFPGRFSGRQFSNSRSEMNVSTLELGDSALYLCASSLGGDSTEAFFGQGTRLTVV.

This clonotype was detected only a few times. V gene TRBV24-1 combines with J gene TRBJ1-5, with D hard to call. V shed 5 bases and J shed 3 bases, with 16 bases lying between them. The CDR3 has 16 residues. Per germline, CDR1 KGHDR and CDR2 SFDVKD. The DNA of the CDR3 is TGTGCCACCAGTGCCCTGGGAGAAAAGACCAATCAGCCCCAGCATTTT. It yields the protein CATSALGEKTNQPQHF.

This clonotype was observed a handful of times. This chain uses TRBV6-5 with TRBJ1-1; maybe TRBD1 (6 bases). From germline, CDR1 is MNHEY and CDR2 SVGAGI. The CDR3 runs 12 residues. The germline V and J ends were trimmed by 6 bases and 3 bases, with 8 bases remaining between them. The CDR3 sequence is CASSYRDTEAFF. Here the CDR3 DNA reads TGTGCCAGCAGCTACAGGGACACTGAAGCTTTCTTT.

There are many counts of this clonotype. CDR3 in amino acids: CASSPGQVNTEAFF. The CDR3 region has the DNA TGTGCCAGCAGCCCGGGACAGGTGAACACTGAAGCTTTCTTT. J is TRBJ1-1 and V is TRBV6-2 or TRBV6-3; 8 positions agree with TRBD1. The length of the CDR3 is 14 residues. The trim removed 6 bases at V and 0 bases at J, leaving 3 bases unmatched. Germline V gives CDR1 MNHEY, CDR2 SVGEGT.

V gene TRBV27 combines with J gene TRBJ2-3; 8 bases map to TRBD1. J lost 3 bases, V lost 4 bases, and 3 bases had no gene match. This CDR3 contains 14 residues. From germline, CDR1 is MNHEY and CDR2 SMNVEV (reference sequence). CDR3 bases: TGTGCCAGCAGTTGGCAGGGGGCGACAGATACGCAGTATTTT. Translation gives CASSWQGATDTQYF.

This clonotype has just one count. This chain uses TRBV11-2 with TRBJ2-1; 10 bases are a match to TRBD2. The V gene's germline CDR1 is SGHAT and CDR2 FQNNGV. V shed 5 bases and J 9 bases; nucleotides not matched to a gene: 7. This CDR3 has 14 residues. The CDR3 region has the DNA TGTGCCAGCAGCCTTCGAGCGGGGGGGCCTGAGCAGTTCTTC. It specifies CASSLRAGGPEQFF.

In this sample, this clonotype turned up many times. The J gene is TRBJ1-2, the V gene TRBV29-1; TRBD1 is a possible D gene (5 bases). Germline lookup yields CDR1 SQVTM and CDR2 ANQGSEA. V was shortened by 4 bases and J by 1 base, with 10 bases between the two germline ends. The CDR3 has 13 amino acids. The chain's CDR3 is CSVAQQVNYGYTF. Here the CDR3 DNA reads TGCAGCGTTGCGCAACAGGTTAACTATGGCTACACCTTC.

The chain recombines TRBV7-9 with TRBJ2-1; D unresolved. CDR1 SEHNR and CDR2 FQNEAQ come from the germline V gene (reference sequence). The germline V and J ends were trimmed by 2 bases and 1 base, with 6 bases remaining between them. The CDR3 sequence is 14 residues long. The CDR3 coding sequence is TGTGCCAGCAGCTTAAGGGCTTCCTACAATGAGCAGTTCTTC. Protein sequence: CASSLRASYNEQFF.

The chain recombines TRBV3-1 with TRBJ2-5; TRBD2 is a possible D gene (5 bases). CDR3 length: 11 residues. Trimming removed 8 bases at V and 7 bases at J, with 11 bases between. Germline values: CDR1 LGHDT, CDR2 YNNKEL (reference sequence). The CDR3: CASASGGTQYF. The CDR3 DNA is TGTGCCAGCGCCAGCGGCGGGACCCAGTACTTC.

This clonotype was detected a few times. The chain carries TRBV5-6 and TRBJ2-1, with a tentative D call TRBD1 (5 bases). The V gene's germline CDR1 is SGHDT and CDR2 YYEEEE. The CDR3 covers 16 residues. The V gene lost 1 base and the J gene lost 1 base, with 12 bases spanning the gap. The CDR3 here is CASSLMSRASYNEQFF. The CDR3 bases are TGTGCCAGCAGCTTGATGAGCAGGGCTTCCTACAATGAGCAGTTCTTC.

This clonotype was detected ten times or more. The rearrangement uses TRBV4-2 and TRBJ1-2; D might be TRBD1 (5 bases). Germline CDR1 LGHNA, CDR2 YNFKEQ. CDR3 length equals 16 residues. V gave up 4 bases and J gave up 4 bases, with 19 bases separating them. DNA of the CDR3: TGTGCCAGCAGCCTGGGGGTCGGGCAGGGAAGCTATGGCTACACCTTC. As protein: CASSLGVGQGSYGYTF.